The 24 T cell receptor beta chains presented below share a single source sample, sequenced in a study of Tregs in tolerant kidney transplant recipients. Method: immunoSEQ multiplex PCR; TCRdb's copy keeps in-frame clones and lacks some. Of approximately 98,000 clones in the sample, around 91% were seen once. Sequencing was performed on CD4+ T cells from blood, taken before the transplant. The receptors come from a human donor who received a combined kidney and bone marrow transplant.

V gene TRBV5-1 combines with J gene TRBJ2-2, with TRBD2 matching over 15 bases. Germline trimming cut 5 bases from V and 3 bases from J; bases unmatched to any gene: 5. The CDR3 loop spans 17 amino acids. Germline CDR1 is SGHRS and CDR2 is YFSETQ. CDR3 sequence (DNA): TGCGCCAGCAGGAAGGGACTAGCGGGGGGTTACACCGGGGAGCTGTTTTTT. This encodes CASRKGLAGGYTGELFF.

This clone was detected once. The chain has TRBV10-3 and TRBJ2-7; D may be TRBD1 (6 bases). The CDR3 sequence is 12 residues long. Trimming took off 6 bases at V and 5 bases at J, with 11 bases between the two ends. Germline values: CDR1 ENHRY, CDR2 SYGVKD. CDR3 sequence reads: CAIRQGTHEQYF. Written as DNA, the CDR3 is TGTGCCATCAGGCAGGGGACCCACGAGCAGTACTTC.

V is TRBV18 and J is TRBJ2-3; the match to TRBD2 covers 7 bases. The V segment lost 2 bases and the J segment 4 bases; nucleotides outside the gene matches: 9. The CDR3 has 16 residues. CDR1 and CDR2 from the germline V gene are KGHSH and LQKENI. CDR3 region: CASSPIGGIKADTQYF. The DNA for the CDR3 is TGTGCCAGCTCACCAATCGGGGGGATTAAAGCAGATACGCAGTATTTT.

This chain connects TRBV6-6 to TRBJ2-5, with D unclear. V shed 8 bases and J shed 1 base, with 8 bases lying between them. From germline, CDR1 is MNHNY and CDR2 SVGAGI (reference sequence). The CDR3 spans 12 residues. CDR3 protein: CASSRVQETQYF. CDR3 coding DNA: TGTGCCAGCTCTAGAGTCCAAGAGACCCAGTACTTC.

This clone came up once. The rearrangement uses TRBV5-4 and TRBJ2-2; D is possibly TRBD1 (6 bases). There are 15 residues in the CDR3. Germline V lookup: CDR1 SGHNT, CDR2 YYREEE (reference sequence). V was cut by 4 bases and J by 7 bases, with 17 bases left in between. CDR3: CASSARDNAGGELFF. CDR3 coding DNA: TGTGCCAGCAGCGCCCGGGACAATGCTGGCGGGGAGCTGTTTTTT.

This chain links TRBV5-1 with TRBJ1-4; no reliable D call. The germline V and J ends were trimmed by 1 base and 1 base, with 11 bases remaining between them. The V gene's germline CDR1 is SGHRS and CDR2 YFSETQ. The CDR3 is 16 residues long. CDR3 residues: CASSLSPQETNEKLFF. DNA for the CDR3: TGCGCCAGCAGCTTGAGCCCGCAGGAAACTAATGAAAAACTGTTTTTT. The variable domain in full, with the rest retrieved from reference TRBV5-1 and TRBJ1-4, is KAGVTQTPRYLIKTRGQQVTLSCSPISGHRSVSWYQQTPGQGLQFLFEYFSETQRNKGNFPGRFSGRQFSNSRSEMNVSTLELGDSALYLCASSLSPQETNEKLFFGSGTQLSVL.

The rearrangement joins TRBV5-1 to TRBJ1-4; D gene uncertain. V lost 4 bases and J 2 bases, leaving 9 bases between the germline ends. This CDR3 is 14 amino acids long. CDR1 is SGHRS, CDR2 YFSETQ, per germline. The CDR3 nucleotides are TGCGCCAGCAGCACCGGAGTGACTAATGAAAAACTGTTTTTT. Translated: CASSTGVTNEKLFF.

The chain combines TRBV5-8 with TRBJ2-5; D is perhaps TRBD2 (6 bases). The CDR3 loop spans 13 amino acids. Germline-derived CDR1 and CDR2 are SGHTS and YDEGEE. V was shortened by 2 bases and J by 7 bases, with 12 bases between the two germline ends. The CDR3 coding sequence is TGTGCCAGCAGCTTTGGCCGGGGAGGGACCCAGTACTTC. The encoded protein is CASSFGRGGTQYF. Complete variable domain (other parts from reference TRBV5-8 and TRBJ2-5): EAGVTQSPTHLIKTRGQQATLRCSPISGHTSVYWYQQALGLGLQFLLWYDEGEERNRGNFPPRFSGRQFPNYSSELNVNALELEDSALYLCASSFGRGGTQYFGPGTRLLVL.

The chain joins TRBV6-5 to TRBJ1-2; weak D call: TRBD1 (5 bases). This CDR3 contains 15 residues. The V and J ends lost 6 bases and 4 bases respectively, with 18 bases between them. From germline, CDR1 is MNHEY and CDR2 SVGAGI. The CDR3 nucleotides read TGTGCCAGCAGCTCGGACACCGGTAGAGTCTATGGCTACACCTTC. Translated, it gives CASSSDTGRVYGYTF.

CDR3 residues: CASRARGNQPQHF. CDR3 coding DNA: TGTGCCAGTCGTGCACGGGGAAATCAGCCCCAGCATTTT. The V and J genes are TRBV6-5 and TRBJ1-5; no clear D gene. The CDR3 spans 13 residues. Germline V gene lookup returns CDR1 MNHEY and CDR2 SVGAGI. Trimming shortened V by 9 bases and J by 4 bases, and 13 bases separated the two germline ends.

Concerning this clone: Different DNA sequences within this sample yield the same CDR3. The chain uses TRBV5-1 and TRBJ1-1; perhaps TRBD1 as D (6 bases). The V gene lost 4 bases and the J gene lost 1 base, with 8 bases spanning the gap. The CDR3 loop spans 13 amino acids. Germline loops: CDR1 SGHRS, CDR2 YFSETQ. CDR3: CASSLQGNTEAFF. CDR3 DNA sequence: TGCGCCAGCAGCCTACAGGGGAACACTGAAGCTTTCTTT.

J is TRBJ1-5 and V is TRBV28; D not certain. Germline V gene data show CDR1 as MDHEN and CDR2 as SYDVKM. The length of the CDR3 is 12 residues. The V end lost 6 bases, the J end lost 0 bases, and 3 bases lay between the germline ends. This CDR3 reads CASSYSNQPQHF. The CDR3 nucleotides are TGTGCCAGCAGCTATAGCAATCAGCCCCAGCATTTT. The variable domain in full, completed from reference TRBV28 and TRBJ1-5, reads DVKVTQSSRYLVKRTGEKVFLECVQDMDHENMFWYRQDPGLGLRLIYFSYDVKMKEKGDIPEGYSVSREKKERFSLILESASTNQTSMYLCASSYSNQPQHFGDGTRLSIL.

This chain uses TRBV4-2 with TRBJ2-4; TRBD1 agrees at 9 bases. The CDR3 contains 17 residues. With 0 bases clipped from V and 12 bases from J, the junction kept 15 bases outside the gene matches. Germline loops: CDR1 LGHNA, CDR2 YNFKEQ. The CDR3 reads CASSQEGLDRGTGSQYF. CDR3 DNA sequence: TGTGCCAGCAGCCAAGAAGGCCTGGACAGGGGAACGGGAAGTCAGTACTTC.

This chain joins TRBV9 and TRBJ2-3; possibly TRBD2 for D (6 bases). Germline CDR1 reads SGDLS; CDR2 reads YYNGEE. The CDR3 has 14 amino acids. Trimming took 4 bases from V and 2 from J, leaving 11 bases between them. The CDR3 protein is CASSPWGDTDTQYF. For the CDR3, the DNA is TGTGCCAGCAGCCCCTGGGGGGACACAGATACGCAGTATTTT. Drawing the rest from reference TRBV9 and TRBJ2-3, the complete variable domain is DSGVTQTPKHLITATGQRVTLRCSPRSGDLSVYWYQQSLDQGLQFLIQYYNGEERAKGNILERFSAQQFPDLHSELNLSSLELGDSALYFCASSPWGDTDTQYFGPGTRLTVL.

The chain employs TRBV7-2 and TRBJ2-1; D perhaps matches TRBD1 (6 bases). V lost 4 bases and J 7 bases, leaving 17 bases between the germline ends. Germline V gives CDR1 SGHTA, CDR2 FQGNSA. The CDR3 length is 15 residues. In DNA, the CDR3 is TGTGCCAGCAGCTCCACAGGGTTAGAAGCAAATGAGCAGTTCTTC. Its protein is CASSSTGLEANEQFF.

The chain carries TRBV10-3 and TRBJ2-7, with 8 bases identical to TRBD2. V shed 6 bases and J 5 bases; nucleotides not matched to a gene: 6. Germline CDR1 and CDR2: ENHRY and SYGVKD. This CDR3 has 13 residues. CDR3 sequence: CAISGGAPHEQYF. Written as DNA, the CDR3 is TGTGCCATCAGCGGGGGGGCCCCCCACGAGCAGTACTTC.

The V gene is TRBV5-4, the J gene TRBJ1-2; no reliable D call. V dropped 1 base and J dropped 2 bases, with 6 bases sitting between them. Germline CDR1 SGHNT, CDR2 YYREEE (reference sequence). The CDR3 extends over 13 amino acids. Written as DNA, the CDR3 is TGTGCCAGCAGCTTGACAGCCAACTATGGCTACACCTTC. Its translation: CASSLTANYGYTF.

This clone has only one observation. V and J are TRBV6-5 and TRBJ1-5; 8 bases align to TRBD1. Germline V gene lookup returns CDR1 MNHEY and CDR2 SVGAGI. The CDR3 runs to 15 residues. V lost 6 bases, J lost 2 bases, and 6 bases stayed unmatched. The CDR3 coding sequence is TGTGCCAGCAGAAGGGGGACAGGAGGCAATCAGCCCCAGCATTTT. Protein: CASRRGTGGNQPQHF.

The rearrangement links TRBV10-3 to TRBJ2-2, with 7 bases fitting TRBD1. The CDR3 is 15 amino acids. Trimming removed 7 bases from V and 0 bases from J; junction bases left unmatched: 5. The V gene's germline CDR1 is ENHRY and CDR2 SYGVKD. CDR3 protein: CAITPGQANTGELFF. The CDR3, as DNA: TGTGCCATCACCCCAGGACAGGCGAACACCGGGGAGCTGTTTTTT.

The CDR3 sequence is CASSRRWEGEAFF. In DNA form, the CDR3 reads TGCGCCAGCAGCCGCCGATGGGAGGGTGAAGCTTTCTTT. J is TRBJ1-1 and V is TRBV5-1; D uncertain. Germline V gives CDR1 SGHRS, CDR2 YFSETQ. V was clipped by 4 bases and J by 7 bases, with 14 bases between them. The CDR3 covers 13 residues. The full variable domain, in which reference TRBV5-1 and TRBJ1-1 provide the parts outside the CDR3, is KAGVTQTPRYLIKTRGQQVTLSCSPISGHRSVSWYQQTPGQGLQFLFEYFSETQRNKGNFPGRFSGRQFSNSRSEMNVSTLELGDSALYLCASSRRWEGEAFFGQGTRLTVV.

This clone appeared a few times. The chain is built from TRBV15 and TRBJ2-7; D might be TRBD2 (6 bases). V lost 0 bases and J 5 bases, leaving 14 bases between the germline ends. The germline CDR1 and CDR2 sequences are LNHNV and YYDKDF (reference sequence). The CDR3 has 15 amino acids. DNA of the CDR3: TGTGCCACCAGCAGAGATCCCGGGGGAACCAACGAGCAGTACTTC. This sequence encodes CATSRDPGGTNEQYF. Filled out from reference TRBV15 and TRBJ2-7, the complete variable domain reads DAMVIQNPRYQVTQFGKPVTLSCSQTLNHNVMYWYQQKSSQAPKLLFHYYDKDFNNEADTPDNFQSRRPNTSFCFLDIRSPGLGDTAMYLCATSRDPGGTNEQYFGPGTRLTVT.

The CDR3 region is CASSQRSGQGVHEQYF. In nucleotides, the CDR3 is TGTGCCAGCTCCCAACGTTCGGGACAGGGGGTTCACGAGCAGTACTTC. V usage is TRBV18 and J usage is TRBJ2-7; 11 bases line up with TRBD1. This CDR3 spans 16 amino acids. The germline CDR1 and CDR2 sequences are KGHSH and LQKENI. With V trimmed by 6 bases and J by 5 bases, 12 bases remained unmatched.

This clone was counted between two and nine times. The V and J genes are TRBV6-5 and TRBJ1-2; D possibly corresponds to TRBD1 (5 bases). The CDR3 loop spans 12 amino acids. The germline CDR1 and CDR2 sequences are MNHEY and SVGAGI. The ends were cut back, 5 bases at V and 5 bases at J, with 9 bases in the middle. CDR3 coding DNA: TGTGCCAGCAGTGAGGCAGGGTATGGCTACACCTTC. Translation gives CASSEAGYGYTF.

The table lists this clone with a few counts. The chain couples TRBV10-1 to TRBJ1-1; TRBD1 might be the D (6 bases). CDR3 length equals 15 residues. The ends were cut back, 3 bases at V and 0 bases at J, with 11 bases in the middle. Per the germline V gene, CDR1 is WNHNN and CDR2 is SYGVQD (reference sequence). The CDR3 sequence is CASSDQGSVNTEAFF. CDR3 DNA: TGCGCCAGCAGTGACCAGGGGTCTGTGAACACTGAAGCTTTCTTT.